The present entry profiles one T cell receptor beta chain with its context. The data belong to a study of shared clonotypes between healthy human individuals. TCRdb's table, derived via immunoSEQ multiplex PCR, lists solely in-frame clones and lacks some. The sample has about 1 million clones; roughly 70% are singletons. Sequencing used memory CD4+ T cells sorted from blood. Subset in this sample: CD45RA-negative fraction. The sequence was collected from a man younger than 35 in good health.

The CDR3 loop is CASSLDLRGEQFF. For the CDR3, the DNA is TGTGCCAGCAGCTTGGACTTGAGGGGTGAGCAGTTCTTC. V gene TRBV5-4 combines with J gene TRBJ2-1; perhaps D is TRBD1 or TRBD2 (5 bases each). The CDR3 loop spans 13 amino acids. Germline values: CDR1 SGHNT, CDR2 YYREEE (reference sequence). Trimming shortened V by 0 bases and J by 9 bases, and 10 bases separated the two germline ends.